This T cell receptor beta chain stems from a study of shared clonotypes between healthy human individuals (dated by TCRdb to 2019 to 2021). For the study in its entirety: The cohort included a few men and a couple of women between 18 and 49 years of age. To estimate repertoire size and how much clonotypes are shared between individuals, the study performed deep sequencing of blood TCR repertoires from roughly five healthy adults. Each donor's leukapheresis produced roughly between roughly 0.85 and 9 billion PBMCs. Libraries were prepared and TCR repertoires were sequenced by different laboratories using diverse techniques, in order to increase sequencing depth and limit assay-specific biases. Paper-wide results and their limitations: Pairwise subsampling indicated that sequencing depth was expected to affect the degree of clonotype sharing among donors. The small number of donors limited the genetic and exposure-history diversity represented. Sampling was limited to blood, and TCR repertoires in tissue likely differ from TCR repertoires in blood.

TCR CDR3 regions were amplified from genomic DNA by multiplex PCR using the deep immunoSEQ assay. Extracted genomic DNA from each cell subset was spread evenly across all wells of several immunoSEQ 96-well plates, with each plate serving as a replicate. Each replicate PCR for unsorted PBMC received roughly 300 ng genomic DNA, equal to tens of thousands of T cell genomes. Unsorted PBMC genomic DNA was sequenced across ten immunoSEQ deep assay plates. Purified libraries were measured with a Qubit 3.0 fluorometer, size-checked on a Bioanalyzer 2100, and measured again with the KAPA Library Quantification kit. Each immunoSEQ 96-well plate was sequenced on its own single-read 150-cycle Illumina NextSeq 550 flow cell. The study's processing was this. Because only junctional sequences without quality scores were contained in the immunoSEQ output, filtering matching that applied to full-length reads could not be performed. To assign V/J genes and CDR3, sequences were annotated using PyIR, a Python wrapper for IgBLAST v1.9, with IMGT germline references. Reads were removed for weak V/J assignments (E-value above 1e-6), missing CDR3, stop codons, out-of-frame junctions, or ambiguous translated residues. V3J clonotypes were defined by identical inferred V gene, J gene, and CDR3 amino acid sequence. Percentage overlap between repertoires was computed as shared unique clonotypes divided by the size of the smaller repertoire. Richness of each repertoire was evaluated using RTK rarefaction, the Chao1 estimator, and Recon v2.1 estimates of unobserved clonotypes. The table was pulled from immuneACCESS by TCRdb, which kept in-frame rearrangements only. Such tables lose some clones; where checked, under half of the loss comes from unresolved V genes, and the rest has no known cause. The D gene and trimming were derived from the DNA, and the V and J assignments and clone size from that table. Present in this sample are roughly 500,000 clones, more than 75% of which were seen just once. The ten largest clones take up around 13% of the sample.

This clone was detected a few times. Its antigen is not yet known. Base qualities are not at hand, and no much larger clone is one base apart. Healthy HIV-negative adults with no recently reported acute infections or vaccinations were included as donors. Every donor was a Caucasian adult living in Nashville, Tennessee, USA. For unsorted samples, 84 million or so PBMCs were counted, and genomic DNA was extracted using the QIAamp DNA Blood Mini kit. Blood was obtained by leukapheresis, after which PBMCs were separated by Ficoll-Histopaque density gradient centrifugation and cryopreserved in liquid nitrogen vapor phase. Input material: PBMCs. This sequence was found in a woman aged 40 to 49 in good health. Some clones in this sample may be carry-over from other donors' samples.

The DNA sequence is TGTGCCAGCAGCGTATCCGCCTATAGCAATCAGCCCCAGCATTTT. Translated, this gives CASSVSAYSNQPQHF. Rearrangement joined TRBV9 to TRBJ1-5, with no confident D gene call. Trimming takes 1 base from V and 0 bases from J, and the germline ends sit 8 bases apart. The CDR3 runs 15 amino acids, cysteine and phenylalanine included. Solely the CDR3 DNA is kept, with 45 bases framed from the first base. CDR1 and CDR2, per the germline V gene, are SGDLS and YYNGEE.